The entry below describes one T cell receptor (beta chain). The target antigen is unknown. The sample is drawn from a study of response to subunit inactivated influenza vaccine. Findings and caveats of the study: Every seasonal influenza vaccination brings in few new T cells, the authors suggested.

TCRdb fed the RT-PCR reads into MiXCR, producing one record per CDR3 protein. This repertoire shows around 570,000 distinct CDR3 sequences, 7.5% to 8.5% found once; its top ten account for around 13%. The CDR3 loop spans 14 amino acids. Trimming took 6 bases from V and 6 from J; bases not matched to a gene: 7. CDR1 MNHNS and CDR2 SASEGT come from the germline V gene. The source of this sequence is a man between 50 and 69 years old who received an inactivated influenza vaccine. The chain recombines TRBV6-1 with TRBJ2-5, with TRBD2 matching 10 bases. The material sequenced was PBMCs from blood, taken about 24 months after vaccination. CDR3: CASSFLAGDQTQYF. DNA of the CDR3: TGTGCCAGCAGCTTCCTAGCGGGAGATCAGACCCAGTACTTC.